This T cell receptor beta chain was found in a study of shared clonotypes between healthy human individuals. Sorted-subset replicate PCRs used 200 ng DNA, about 30,000 T cell genomes. The data were produced by immunoSEQ multiplex PCR, yet TCRdb's version contains in-frame clones alone and is incomplete. The sample records approximately 1.9 million clones, around 95% being singletons. This clone was observed once. Terminally differentiated effector memory CD45RA+ cells were excluded from the naive CD8 cells, which were CD45RO-negative and positively selected for CCR7. The TCR originated in a man in his late teens or twenties in good health. Some clones in this sample may be carry-over from other donors' samples. Sequencing was performed on naive CD8+ T cells from PBMCs.

CDR3 bases: TGTGCCAGCAGTTTATCCGGGACGGACCCCCTGTTGCGCAATGAGCAGTTCTTC. Protein product: CASSLSGTDPLLRNEQFF. The chain joins TRBV27 to TRBJ2-1; D may match TRBD1 or TRBD2 (5 bases each). Germline V gene lookup returns CDR1 MNHEY and CDR2 SMNVEV (reference sequence). The CDR3 covers 18 residues. V shed 0 bases and J shed 6 bases, with 21 bases lying between them.